The 5 T cell receptor beta chains given below trace back to one sample, sequenced in a study of blood T cell repertoires in COVID-19. TCRdb keeps only in-frame clones here, not all; method: immunoSEQ multiplex PCR. This table has around 250,000 clones, more than 70% appearing once. The sequenced sample was peripheral blood. These receptors originate from a man at least 80 years old with acute or convalescent COVID-19.

The chain is built from TRBV28 and TRBJ1-2, with a weak D call TRBD1 (6 bases). There are 14 residues in the CDR3. Deletions cut 10 bases from V and 4 bases from J, with 19 bases between. CDR1 and CDR2 (germline): MDHEN, SYDVKM. The CDR3, as DNA: TGTGCCATTACCCCCGGACAGCCCGCCTATGGCTACACCTTC. It translates to CAITPGQPAYGYTF.

The chain uses TRBV11-3 and TRBJ2-2, with 10 nucleotides matching TRBD2. The CDR3 totals 16 residues. Trimming at V came to 4 bases and at J to 1 base, leaving 3 bases not matched to a gene. Germline V gives CDR1 SGHNT, CDR2 YENEEA. DNA for the CDR3: TGTGCCAGCAGCTCCCGGACTAGCGGGAACACCGGGGAGCTGTTTTTT. Translation: CASSSRTSGNTGELFF.

In nucleotides, the CDR3 is TGTGCCAGTAGTATCGCAACGGGTGGCACAGATACGCAGTATTTT. Its protein product is CASSIATGGTDTQYF. The chain couples TRBV19 to TRBJ2-3, with D unresolved. CDR3 length: 15 amino acids. Germline-derived CDR1 and CDR2 are LNHDA and SQIVND (reference sequence). Between the trimmed V and J ends, which lost 3 bases and 1 base, there was a span of 11 bases. Variable domain in full (rest from reference TRBV19 and TRBJ2-3): DGGITQSPKYLFRKEGQNVTLSCEQNLNHDAMYWYRQDPGQGLRLIYYSQIVNDFQKGDIAEGYSVSREKKESFPLTVTSAQKNPTAFYLCASSIATGGTDTQYFGPGTRLTVL.

This clone was recorded only once. The CDR3 is CASSSMEAGEQYF. The CDR3 DNA is TGCGCCAGCAGCTCCATGGAGGCGGGCGAGCAGTACTTC. The rearrangement uses TRBV5-1 and TRBJ2-7; weak D call: TRBD2 (5 bases). The CDR3 has 13 amino acids. V was cut by 3 bases and J by 6 bases, with 13 bases left in between. Germline-derived CDR1 and CDR2 are SGHRS and YFSETQ.

This clone was found a few times. V usage is TRBV19 and J usage is TRBJ2-7, with D possibly matching TRBD1 (5 bases). CDR1 is LNHDA, CDR2 SQIVND, per germline (reference sequence). V shed 3 bases and J shed 2 bases, with 11 bases lying between them. The CDR3 covers 14 residues. CDR3 in DNA: TGTGCCAGTAGTATTGTAAGGGGCCCCTACGAGCAGTACTTC. Translating gives CASSIVRGPYEQYF.